This TCR beta chain was profiled in a study of cytomegalovirus exposure and HLA in healthy donors. Study at large: Early release data held 75 million to 90 million unique TCRs from HLA-typed donors.

This CDR3 has 15 residues. Between the trimmed V and J ends, which lost 6 bases and 4 bases, there was a span of 18 bases. Germline V CDR1 and CDR2: MNHNS, SASEGT. The PCR had 60 Vbeta and 13 Jbeta primers. Repertoires were generated with immunoSEQ multiplex PCR, while TCRdb's copy carries only in-frame clones and drops some. This sample has approximately 110,000 clones, with around 77% found just once. Source material: PBMCs. This sequence joins TRBV6-1 and TRBJ1-2, with a tentative D call TRBD1 (5 bases). This clonotype was obtained from a woman between 40 and 50 years old in good health and CMV-seropositive. As DNA, the CDR3 is TGTGCCAGCAGAAACCGGGACCTCGGGGGCTATGGCTACACCTTC. It yields the protein CASRNRDLGGYGYTF.